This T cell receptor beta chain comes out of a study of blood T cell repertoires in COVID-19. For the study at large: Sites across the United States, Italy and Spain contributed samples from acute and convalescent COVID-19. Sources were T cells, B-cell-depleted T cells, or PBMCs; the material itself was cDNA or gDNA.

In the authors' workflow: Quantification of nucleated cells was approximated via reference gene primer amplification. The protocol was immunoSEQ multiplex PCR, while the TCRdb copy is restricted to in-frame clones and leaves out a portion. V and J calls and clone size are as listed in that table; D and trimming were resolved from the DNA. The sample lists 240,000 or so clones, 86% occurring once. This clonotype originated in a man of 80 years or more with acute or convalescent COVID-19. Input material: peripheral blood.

The CDR3 nucleotides read TGTGCCAGCAGCTTCCCTAGGGGGGGCCTAAGAGATACGCAGTATTTT. The encoded protein is CASSFPRGGLRDTQYF. The chain combines TRBV5-5 with TRBJ2-3, with a weak D call TRBD2 (7 bases). CDR3 length: 16 residues. Trimming pared 2 bases from V and 5 bases from J, leaving 18 bases between. Germline V gives CDR1 SGHKS, CDR2 YYEKEE (reference sequence).